The next 5 T cell receptor beta chains were all read from a single sample in a study of cytomegalovirus exposure and HLA in healthy donors. The PCR was carried out with 60 Vbeta primers and 13 Jbeta primers. Sequencing was performed with immunoSEQ multiplex PCR; in TCRdb, only in-frame clones are kept and a portion is missing. Of about 130,000 clones listed, 83% are singletons. Sequencing used PBMCs. Source of these receptors: a girl aged 2 to 9 in good health and CMV-seronegative.

This clone appeared a single time. For the CDR3, the DNA is TGTGCCAGCGGTTGGACAGGCGCCAACTATGGCTACACCTTC. Protein: CASGWTGANYGYTF. This chain joins TRBV21-1 and TRBJ1-2; the table calls TRBD1, which could not be checked here. TRBV21-1 is marked as a pseudogene. The CDR3 totals 14 residues.

V is TRBV5-1 and J is TRBJ2-5, with TRBD1 as a possible D gene (5 bases). The end of the DNA fits TRBJ2-7 better, so the J call may be wrong. Germline V gene sequence: CDR1 SGHRS, CDR2 YFSETQ. The CDR3 is 13 amino acids. CDR3 bases: TGCGCCAGCAGCTTTGACAGCTCCTACGAGCAGTACTTC. It is translated as CASSFDSSYEQYF.

The sample holds a few counts of this clone. The CDR3: CAWNKDRGLTEAFF. The CDR3 region has the DNA TGTGCCTGGAACAAGGACAGGGGGCTCACTGAAGCTTTCTTT. The J gene is TRBJ1-1, the V gene TRBV30; 11 bases match TRBD1. Germline values: CDR1 GTSNPN, CDR2 SVGIG (reference sequence). The length of the CDR3 is 14 residues. Trimming cost V 4 bases and J 4 bases; bases outside gene matches: 5.

This sequence joins TRBV5-8 and TRBJ2-5; 14 bases fit TRBD2. The V segment lost 3 bases and the J segment 0 bases; nucleotides outside the gene matches: 1. The CDR3 loop spans 16 amino acids. The germline gives CDR1 SGHTS, CDR2 YDEGEE. The CDR3 loop reads CASSWGLAGDQETQYF. CDR3 coding DNA: TGTGCCAGCAGCTGGGGACTAGCGGGAGACCAAGAGACCCAGTACTTC. Looking up the rest from reference TRBV5-8 and TRBJ2-5 gives the full variable domain: EAGVTQSPTHLIKTRGQQATLRCSPISGHTSVYWYQQALGLGLQFLLWYDEGEERNRGNFPPRFSGRQFPNYSSELNVNALELEDSALYLCASSWGLAGDQETQYFGPGTRLLVL.

The rearrangement links TRBV5-1 to TRBJ2-5; possible D gene TRBD1, 5 bases. Trimming removed 4 bases from V and 2 bases from J, with 6 bases in between. In germline, CDR1 is SGHRS, CDR2 YFSETQ. The CDR3 is made up of 12 amino acids. The CDR3 coding sequence is TGCGCCAGCAGCGGGGCACAAGAGACCCAGTACTTC. Translated, it gives CASSGAQETQYF. Full variable domain (remainder filled in from reference TRBV5-1 and TRBJ2-5): KAGVTQTPRYLIKTRGQQVTLSCSPISGHRSVSWYQQTPGQGLQFLFEYFSETQRNKGNFPGRFSGRQFSNSRSEMNVSTLELGDSALYLCASSGAQETQYFGPGTRLLVL.